Here is one TCR beta chain with its context. What it binds is not known. The protocol was immunoSEQ multiplex PCR, while the TCRdb copy is restricted to in-frame clones and leaves out a portion. The sample contains 650,000 to 700,000 clones, 90% of which appear only once. The data are from a study of shared clonotypes between healthy human individuals. Study in general: The donors, a couple of women and a few men, were aged 18 to 49. Each donor contributed plates that comprised three CD4 naive, three CD4 memory, two CD8 naive and one CD8 memory. Whole-study results and caveats: A small donor pool kept down the genetic and exposure-history diversity that was represented.

The V end lost 1 base, the J end lost 3 bases, and 13 bases lay between the germline ends. The CDR3 spans 15 residues. CDR1 and CDR2 (germline): GTSNPN, SVGIG (reference sequence). V usage is TRBV30 and J usage is TRBJ1-3; D may be TRBD1 (5 bases). The sequence was obtained from a man between 18 and 35 years old in good health. Some clones in this sample may be carry-over from other donors' samples. Source material: memory CD8+ T cells from PBMCs. Subset described: CD45RO+ cells pooled with CCR7-negative TemRA cells. CDR3 coding DNA: TGTGCCTGGAGTGCCCTACGGGGCTTTGGAAACACCATATATTTT. It specifies CAWSALRGFGNTIYF.